One T cell receptor (beta chain) is described in this entry. This entry belongs to a study of cytomegalovirus exposure and HLA in healthy donors. Primers for the PCR totalled 60 Vbeta and 13 Jbeta. Data came from immunoSEQ multiplex PCR; TCRdb stores just in-frame clones and leaves some out. The sample comprises 110,000 to 150,000 clones, roughly 79% of which are singletons, and roughly 10% rests with the top ten. This receptor was obtained from a woman between 55 and 75 years old in good health and CMV-seropositive. The sample comprised PBMCs.

The chain's CDR3 is CASSPEAHPQETQYF. The CDR3 DNA follows: TGTGCCAGCAGCCCCGAAGCGCACCCACAAGAGACCCAGTACTTC. The rearrangement links TRBV11-3 to TRBJ2-5; no reliable D call. V was pared by 5 bases and J by 2 bases, with 15 bases between. Germline V gene sequence: CDR1 SGHNT, CDR2 YENEEA. CDR3 length equals 15 residues.